Following are 11 T cell receptor beta chains from one sample sequenced in a study of shared clonotypes between healthy human individuals. The table came from immunoSEQ multiplex PCR; TCRdb's copy has only in-frame clones and leaves some out. The sample has around 560,000 clones; 85% to 95% are singletons. Only CD45RO-negative cells positively selected for CCR7 counted as naive CD8 cells, so terminally differentiated effector memory CD45RA+ cells were excluded. The sequenced sample consisted of naive CD8+ T cells sorted from blood. The source is a young woman in good health.

This chain uses TRBV20-1 with TRBJ2-2, with D unresolved. The CDR3 runs 11 residues. CDR1 and CDR2 from the germline V gene are DFQATT and SNEGSKA (reference sequence). The V and J ends lost 0 bases and 7 bases respectively, with 3 bases between them. This CDR3 reads CSARDRGELFF. In DNA, the CDR3 is TGCAGTGCTAGAGATCGCGGGGAGCTGTTTTTT.

DNA of the CDR3: TGTGCCAGCAGTGCCAGGGCCTCAAGCTCTGGAAACACCATATATTTT. It is translated as CASSARASSSGNTIYF. The chain joins TRBV2 to TRBJ1-3; D might be TRBD1 (5 bases). V lost 4 bases to trimming and J lost 0 bases, with 13 bases between them. Germline CDR1 and CDR2: SNHLY and FYNNEI. The CDR3 contains 16 residues.

V usage is TRBV5-6 and J usage is TRBJ2-3, with D maybe TRBD2 (5 bases). The V end was cut by 3 bases, the J end by 2 bases, with 13 bases between. Germline V CDR1 and CDR2: SGHDT, YYEEEE. This CDR3 has 15 amino acids. The CDR3 DNA reads TGTGCCAGCAGCTCTGACGGGGATTCCACAGATACGCAGTATTTT. Translated, it gives CASSSDGDSTDTQYF. The full variable domain, with the rest looked up from reference TRBV5-6 and TRBJ2-3, is DAGVTQSPTHLIKTRGQQVTLRCSPKSGHDTVSWYQQALGQGPQFIFQYYEEEERQRGNFPDRFSGHQFPNYSSELNVNALLLGDSALYLCASSSDGDSTDTQYFGPGTRLTVL.

V gene TRBV28 combines with J gene TRBJ1-5; D is undetermined. Germline V gives CDR1 MDHEN, CDR2 SYDVKM. CDR3 length: 16 residues. Between the trimmed V and J ends, which lost 5 bases and 4 bases, there was a span of 18 bases. CDR3 in DNA: TGTGCCAGCAGTCCCCTAACTCTGATAACAAATCAGCCCCAGCATTTT. It codes for CASSPLTLITNQPQHF.

V gene TRBV29-1 combines with J gene TRBJ2-3; 10 bases align to TRBD1. The CDR3 totals 15 residues. Unmatched junction bases numbered 11, after V lost 5 bases and J lost 6 bases. CDR1 and CDR2 (germline): SQVTM, ANQGSEA. The CDR3 DNA is TGCAGCGTTCCTCCGGGACAGGGGATTTTGGATACGCAGTATTTT. This translates into CSVPPGQGILDTQYF.

The chain employs TRBV6-5 and TRBJ1-1; D gene uncertain. The germline V gene encodes CDR1 MNHEY and CDR2 SVGAGI. This CDR3 spans 12 amino acids. Trimming took off 5 bases at V and 3 bases at J, with 7 bases between the two ends. In DNA form, the CDR3 reads TGTGCCAGCAGTCACATAGACACTGAAGCTTTCTTT. This translates into CASSHIDTEAFF.

The chain employs TRBV13 and TRBJ2-1, with no clear D. Germline CDR1 reads PRHDT; CDR2 reads FYEKMQ (reference sequence). The length of the CDR3 is 11 residues. The V end was cut by 1 base, the J end by 8 bases, with 3 bases between. The CDR3 nucleotides are TGTGCCAGCAGCTTAGATCATGAGCAGTTCTTC. This translates into CASSLDHEQFF.

The chain is built from TRBV27 and TRBJ1-2, with D possibly TRBD1 on 5 matching bases. Trimming stripped 5 bases from V and 0 bases from J, with 13 bases between. CDR1 and CDR2 from the germline V gene are MNHEY and SMNVEV (reference sequence). This CDR3 region has 15 residues. CDR3 nucleotide sequence: TGTGCCAGCAGTCACGGGGCGGGAGCTAACTATGGCTACACCTTC. It yields the protein CASSHGAGANYGYTF.

The chain employs TRBV7-6 and TRBJ2-1; 7 bases are shared with TRBD2. From germline, CDR1 is SGHVS and CDR2 FNYEAQ. This CDR3 has 14 residues. The trim removed 0 bases at V and 7 bases at J, leaving 3 bases unmatched. CDR3 nucleotide sequence: TGTGCCAGCAGCTTAGCAGGGACTAAGAATGAGCAGTTCTTC. It codes for CASSLAGTKNEQFF. Full variable domain (remainder filled in from reference TRBV7-6 and TRBJ2-1): GAGVSQSPRYKVTKRGQDVALRCDPISGHVSLYWYRQALGQGPEFLTYFNYEAQQDKSGLPNDRFSAERPEGSISTLTIQRTEQRDSAMYRCASSLAGTKNEQFFGPGTRLTVL.

The chain carries TRBV5-6 and TRBJ2-2, with TRBD1 identical over 8 bases. Germline V gives CDR1 SGHDT, CDR2 YYEEEE. V lost 2 bases, J lost 2 bases, and 2 bases stayed unmatched. The CDR3 has 15 residues. The DNA for the CDR3 is TGTGCCAGCAGCTTCGGGACAGGTAACACCGGGGAGCTGTTTTTT. Protein product: CASSFGTGNTGELFF.

The chain combines TRBV19 with TRBJ2-7, with TRBD2 identical over 10 bases. Unmatched junction bases numbered 10, after V lost 4 bases and J lost 4 bases. Germline CDR1 reads LNHDA; CDR2 reads SQIVND (reference sequence). CDR3 length equals 16 residues. The CDR3 loop is CASSTYLAGEEYEQYF. Written as DNA, the CDR3 is TGTGCCAGTAGTACCTACCTAGCGGGAGAGGAGTACGAGCAGTACTTC.